These 5 T cell receptor beta chains were all obtained from the same sample, sequenced in a study of cytomegalovirus exposure and HLA in healthy donors. Assay used: immunoSEQ multiplex PCR; TCRdb lists only in-frame clones, some missing. The table lists 65,000 to 90,000 clones, approximately 95% of them singletons, with approximately 3.4% in the top ten. Specimen: PBMCs. Every receptor here comes from a man between 18 and 35 years old in good health and CMV-seronegative.

The CDR3, as DNA: TGCGCCAGCAGCTTGAGTGCGTCGAACACTGAAGCTTTCTTT. Protein product: CASSLSASNTEAFF. V usage is TRBV5-1 and J usage is TRBJ1-1; D remains unclear. V lost 1 base, J lost 1 base, and 8 bases lay in between. CDR1 and CDR2 from the germline V gene are SGHRS and YFSETQ. This CDR3 is 14 amino acids long.

The V gene is TRBV5-4, the J gene TRBJ2-7, with 7 bases fitting TRBD1. V gave up 3 bases and J gave up 5 bases; unmatched junction bases: 5. CDR1 and CDR2 from the germline V gene are SGHNT and YYREEE (reference sequence). The CDR3 spans 13 residues. The CDR3 spells CASSSTGFDEQYF. The DNA for the CDR3 is TGTGCCAGCAGCTCGACAGGGTTCGACGAGCAGTACTTC. Together with reference TRBV5-4 and TRBJ2-7, the CDR3 gives the full variable domain: ETGVTQSPTHLIKTRGQQVTLRCSSQSGHNTVSWYQQALGQGPQFIFQYYREEENGRGNFPPRFSGLQFPNYSSELNVNALELDDSALYLCASSSTGFDEQYFGPGTRLTVT.

This clone was observed a few times. V usage is TRBV10-1 and J usage is TRBJ2-1; D not resolved. The V and J ends lost 4 bases and 6 bases respectively, with 13 bases between them. CDR1 WNHNN and CDR2 SYGVQD come from the germline V gene (reference sequence). This CDR3 contains 14 residues. CDR3 DNA: TGCGCCAGCAGTGGGCTGATGGGCTCCAATGAGCAGTTCTTC. Translated: CASSGLMGSNEQFF.

The chain joins TRBV9 to TRBJ2-7; TRBD1 agrees at 7 bases. The V segment lost 2 bases and the J segment 1 base; nucleotides outside the gene matches: 3. The CDR3 spans 14 residues. Per the germline V gene, CDR1 is SGDLS and CDR2 is YYNGEE. CDR3 loop: CASSVRDSSYEQYF. DNA for the CDR3: TGTGCCAGCAGCGTCCGGGACAGTTCCTACGAGCAGTACTTC. The entire variable domain, with the rest obtained from reference TRBV9 and TRBJ2-7, is as follows: DSGVTQTPKHLITATGQRVTLRCSPRSGDLSVYWYQQSLDQGLQFLIQYYNGEERAKGNILERFSAQQFPDLHSELNLSSLELGDSALYFCASSVRDSSYEQYFGPGTRLTVT.

The chain combines TRBV9 with TRBJ2-7, with D possibly being TRBD1 (6 bases). In germline, CDR1 is SGDLS, CDR2 YYNGEE. The V and J ends lost 3 bases and 0 bases respectively, with 13 bases between them. The CDR3 is 15 residues long. The CDR3 is CASSAGTYYSYEQYF. For the CDR3, the DNA is TGTGCCAGCAGCGCAGGGACATACTACTCCTACGAGCAGTACTTC.